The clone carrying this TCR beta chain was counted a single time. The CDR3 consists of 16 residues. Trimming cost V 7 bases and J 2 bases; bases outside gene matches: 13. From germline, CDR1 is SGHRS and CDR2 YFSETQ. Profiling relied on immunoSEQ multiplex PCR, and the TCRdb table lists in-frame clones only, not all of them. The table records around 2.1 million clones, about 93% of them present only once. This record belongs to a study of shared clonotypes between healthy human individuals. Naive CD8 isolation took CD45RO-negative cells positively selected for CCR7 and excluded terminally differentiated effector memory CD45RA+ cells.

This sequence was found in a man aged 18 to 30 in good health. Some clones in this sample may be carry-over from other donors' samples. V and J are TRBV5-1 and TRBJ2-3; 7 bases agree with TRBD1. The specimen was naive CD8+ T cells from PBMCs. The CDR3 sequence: CASRPDREDSTDTQYF. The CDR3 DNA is TGCGCCAGCCGACCCGACAGGGAAGACTCCACAGATACGCAGTATTTT.